A single sample gave rise to the 23 T cell receptor beta chains below, sequenced in a study of cytomegalovirus exposure and HLA in healthy donors. Profiling relied on immunoSEQ multiplex PCR, and the TCRdb table lists in-frame clones only, not all of them. The sample has some 340,000 clones; about 90% are singletons. Sequencing input: PBMCs. The receptors come from a young woman in good health and CMV-seropositive.

V gene TRBV9 combines with J gene TRBJ2-1; D possibly corresponds to TRBD1 (6 bases). The germline gives CDR1 SGDLS, CDR2 YYNGEE. The CDR3 is 15 amino acids. Trimming cost V 3 bases and J 2 bases, with 12 bases left between them. In DNA, the CDR3 is TGTGCCAGCAGCGCAACCGGGACACCCTACAATGAGCAGTTCTTC. This codes for CASSATGTPYNEQFF.

The chain links TRBV7-2 to TRBJ2-3; no clear D gene. With 2 bases removed from V and 1 base from J, the gap between germline ends came to 13 bases. The CDR3 has 16 residues. In germline, CDR1 is SGHTA, CDR2 FQGNSA. In nucleotides, the CDR3 is TGTGCCAGCAGCTTAACGTCATGGTACCGCACAGATACGCAGTATTTT. Translation: CASSLTSWYRTDTQYF.

The chain couples TRBV18 to TRBJ2-1; TRBD2 matches 10 bases. Germline V gene sequence: CDR1 KGHSH, CDR2 LQKENI. CDR3 length: 15 amino acids. V was clipped by 4 bases and J by 10 bases; unmatched bases: 10. CDR3 nucleotide sequence: TGTGCCAGCTCACTGGGGACTAGCGTCGGAGCCGAGCAGTTCTTC. Residues: CASSLGTSVGAEQFF. Together with reference TRBV18 and TRBJ2-1, the CDR3 gives the full variable domain: NAGVMQNPRHLVRRRGQEARLRCSPMKGHSHVYWYRQLPEEGLKFMVYLQKENIIDESGMPKERFSAEFPKEGPSILRIQQVVRGDSAAYFCASSLGTSVGAEQFFGPGTRLTVL.

This clone was counted only a few times. The DNA for the CDR3 is TGTGCCTGGAGGGGGACTGTGAATTCACCCCTCCACTTT. It encodes CAWRGTVNSPLHF. The gene calls are TRBV30 and TRBJ1-6; D perhaps matches TRBD1 (5 bases). This CDR3 has 13 residues. Germline CDR1 and CDR2: GTSNPN and SVGIG (reference sequence). V lost 3 bases and J 7 bases, leaving 10 bases between the germline ends.

The chain uses TRBV12-5 and TRBJ2-7, with 7 bases matching TRBD2. The CDR3 contains 13 residues. Per the germline V gene, CDR1 is LGHNT and CDR2 is FRNRAP. CDR3 region: CARGEGGSYEQYF. Here the CDR3 DNA reads TGTGCCCGGGGGGAGGGTGGCTCCTACGAGCAGTACTTC.

In the case of this clone: The sample holds other DNA sequences that translate to the same CDR3. V gene TRBV25-1 combines with J gene TRBJ1-2, with a weak D call TRBD1 (6 bases). Trimming took off 1 base at V and 8 bases at J, with 26 bases between the two ends. Germline values: CDR1 MGHDK, CDR2 SYGVNS. The CDR3 has 18 amino acids. This CDR3 reads CASSELDWTGGLRGGYTF. CDR3 nucleotides: TGTGCCAGCAGTGAATTGGACTGGACCGGGGGCCTCCGGGGGGGCTACACCTTC.

The CDR3 loop is CASSPTGDNEQFF. CDR3 bases: TGCGCCAGCAGCCCCACCGGAGACAATGAGCAGTTCTTC. The genes are TRBV4-1 and TRBJ2-1; D not resolved. The length of the CDR3 is 13 residues. From germline, CDR1 is MGHRA and CDR2 YSYEKL. V was pared by 4 bases and J by 5 bases, with 9 bases between.

The V gene is TRBV14, the J gene TRBJ2-2; D is perhaps TRBD1 or TRBD2 (5 bases each). The ends were cut back, 3 bases at V and 5 bases at J, with 13 bases in the middle. CDR1 is SGHDN and CDR2 is FVKESK in the germline V gene. There are 15 residues in the CDR3. The CDR3 protein is CASSQSGARTGELFF. As DNA, the CDR3 is TGTGCCAGCAGCCAGTCCGGGGCGCGAACCGGGGAGCTGTTTTTT. The full variable domain, with the rest looked up from reference TRBV14 and TRBJ2-2, is EAGVTQFPSHSVIEKGQTVTLRCDPISGHDNLYWYRRVMGKEIKFLLHFVKESKQDESGMPNNRFLAERTGGTYSTLKVQPAELEDSGVYFCASSQSGARTGELFFGEGSRLTVL.

In its sample, this clone was seen once. The chain is built from TRBV15 and TRBJ1-2, with 9 bases lining up with TRBD1. V shed 4 bases and J 3 bases; nucleotides not matched to a gene: 6. CDR1 is LNHNV, CDR2 YYDKDF, per germline (reference sequence). This CDR3 region has 15 residues. CDR3 DNA: TGTGCCACCAGCATCCACAGGGGGCAAGACTATGGCTACACCTTC. Amino acids: CATSIHRGQDYGYTF.

V usage is TRBV29-1 and J usage is TRBJ1-2; 8 positions agree with TRBD1. V lost 1 base, J lost 4 bases, and 5 bases stayed unmatched. The CDR3 has 14 residues. The germline V gene has CDR1 SQVTM and CDR2 ANQGSEA. The CDR3 loop reads CSVEAPGQAYGYTF. For the CDR3, the DNA is TGCAGCGTTGAAGCCCCGGGACAGGCCTATGGCTACACCTTC.

CDR3 residues: CASSQDGLQTFQETQYF. CDR3 sequence (DNA): TGCGCCAGCAGCCAAGACGGGTTGCAAACCTTTCAAGAGACCCAGTACTTC. This chain joins TRBV4-1 and TRBJ2-5; D is undetermined. The CDR3 runs to 17 residues. V lost 0 bases and J lost 2, with 16 bases in between. The germline gives CDR1 MGHRA, CDR2 YSYEKL.

The CDR3 DNA is TGCGCCAGCAGCTCGGCGACAGGGGGCGCGATAGACCAAGAGACCCAGTACTTC. Protein product: CASSSATGGAIDQETQYF. The genes are TRBV5-1 and TRBJ2-5; 10 bases map to TRBD1. The CDR3 spans 18 residues. Germline CDR1 SGHRS, CDR2 YFSETQ. V lost 3 bases, J lost 0 bases, and 11 bases stayed unmatched.

V is TRBV25-1 and J is TRBJ2-2; D unresolved. The V end lost 3 bases, the J end lost 5 bases, and 10 bases lay between the germline ends. This CDR3 is 14 amino acids long. The germline V gene has CDR1 MGHDK and CDR2 SYGVNS. CDR3 DNA: TGTGCCAGCAGTGACGCCGCTAGGACCGGGGAGCTGTTTTTT. Amino acids: CASSDAARTGELFF.

This clone was recorded once. The chain couples TRBV6-5 to TRBJ2-1, with 8 bases lining up with TRBD2. J gave up 7 bases and V 1 base, and 6 bases lay outside the gene matches. This CDR3 has 15 amino acids. Germline V lookup: CDR1 MNHEY, CDR2 SVGAGI. CDR3 bases: TGTGCCAGCAGTTACTGGACGGGGGGGCAAAATGAGCAGTTCTTC. The encoded protein is CASSYWTGGQNEQFF.

This clone was observed once. The chain has TRBV27 and TRBJ2-7; D not certain. Trimming cost V 6 bases and J 4 bases, with 13 bases left between them. CDR1 and CDR2 from the germline V gene are MNHEY and SMNVEV (reference sequence). This CDR3 region has 13 residues. CDR3 sequence (DNA): TGTGCCAGCAGCGTTACGCCCCAATACGAGCAGTACTTC. Protein: CASSVTPQYEQYF.

The chain carries TRBV9 and TRBJ2-3, with 9 bases that match TRBD2. With 2 bases clipped from V and 2 bases from J, the junction kept 6 bases outside the gene matches. Looked up from germline, CDR1 is SGDLS and CDR2 is YYNGEE. The CDR3 length is 16 residues. CDR3 region: CASSVLSGGSTDTQYF. The CDR3 DNA reads as TGTGCCAGCAGCGTCCTTAGCGGGGGATCCACAGATACGCAGTATTTT.

V gene TRBV6-5 combines with J gene TRBJ2-3, with TRBD2 matching 12 bases. Germline values: CDR1 MNHEY, CDR2 SVGAGI. The V and J ends lost 3 bases and 1 base, in that order; junction bases with no gene match: 2. This CDR3 has 16 residues. This CDR3 reads CASSYGLAGRTDTQYF. The CDR3 nucleotides read TGTGCCAGCAGTTATGGACTAGCGGGACGCACAGATACGCAGTATTTT.

V and J are TRBV27 and TRBJ2-1; D is unclear. The germline CDR1 and CDR2 sequences are MNHEY and SMNVEV (reference sequence). V was pared by 2 bases and J by 0 bases, with 8 bases between. The CDR3 sequence is 15 residues long. In DNA, the CDR3 is TGTGCCAGCAGTTTAACGGAGAGCTCCTACAATGAGCAGTTCTTC. Its translation is CASSLTESSYNEQFF.

This clone was found a few times. The V and J genes are TRBV7-8 and TRBJ1-2, with D possibly TRBD1 on 6 matching bases. The V gene lost 1 base and the J gene lost 4 bases, with 13 bases spanning the gap. Germline values: CDR1 SGHVS, CDR2 FQNEAQ. This CDR3 has 15 residues. DNA of the CDR3: TGTGCCAGCAGCTTAGTTCAGGGGACGGGCTATGGCTACACCTTC. Protein: CASSLVQGTGYGYTF.

The V gene is TRBV7-6, the J gene TRBJ2-1; no clear D. The CDR3 contains 14 residues. Germline CDR1 SGHVS, CDR2 FNYEAQ. The germline V and J ends were trimmed by 4 bases and 8 bases, with 15 bases remaining between them. The CDR3, as DNA: TGTGCCAGCAGCTCCCCGCCTAGATTCCATGAGCAGTTCTTC. Its translation is CASSSPPRFHEQFF. Complete variable domain (other parts from reference TRBV7-6 and TRBJ2-1): GAGVSQSPRYKVTKRGQDVALRCDPISGHVSLYWYRQALGQGPEFLTYFNYEAQQDKSGLPNDRFSAERPEGSISTLTIQRTEQRDSAMYRCASSSPPRFHEQFFGPGTRLTVL.

The chain has TRBV28 and TRBJ2-7; the D gene is possibly TRBD1 (5 bases). Trimming pared 7 bases from V and 0 bases from J, leaving 10 bases between. The CDR3 runs 13 residues. CDR1 MDHEN and CDR2 SYDVKM come from the germline V gene. The CDR3 reads CASKGRSSYEQYF. As DNA, the CDR3 is TGTGCCAGCAAGGGGCGGAGCTCCTACGAGCAGTACTTC.

The rearrangement joins TRBV7-2 to TRBJ2-2, with TRBD1 as a possible D gene (5 bases). CDR3 size: 14 residues. Trimming left V 5 bases short and J 6 bases short, with 13 bases between. In germline, CDR1 is SGHTA, CDR2 FQGNSA. In DNA, the CDR3 is TGTGCCAGCAGCCCCAGGGTTTCCGCCGGGGAGCTGTTTTTT. Protein: CASSPRVSAGELFF.

J is TRBJ1-6 and V is TRBV9, with TRBD1 identical over 7 bases. CDR1 and CDR2 (germline): SGDLS, YYNGEE. V shed 4 bases and J 8 bases; nucleotides not matched to a gene: 3. This CDR3 region has 13 residues. The CDR3 nucleotides read TGTGCCAGCAGCCCCGGGACAGATTCACCCCTCCACTTT. Its protein is CASSPGTDSPLHF. Supplemented by reference TRBV9 and TRBJ1-6, the full variable domain reads DSGVTQTPKHLITATGQRVTLRCSPRSGDLSVYWYQQSLDQGLQFLIQYYNGEERAKGNILERFSAQQFPDLHSELNLSSLELGDSALYFCASSPGTDSPLHFGNGTRLTVT.